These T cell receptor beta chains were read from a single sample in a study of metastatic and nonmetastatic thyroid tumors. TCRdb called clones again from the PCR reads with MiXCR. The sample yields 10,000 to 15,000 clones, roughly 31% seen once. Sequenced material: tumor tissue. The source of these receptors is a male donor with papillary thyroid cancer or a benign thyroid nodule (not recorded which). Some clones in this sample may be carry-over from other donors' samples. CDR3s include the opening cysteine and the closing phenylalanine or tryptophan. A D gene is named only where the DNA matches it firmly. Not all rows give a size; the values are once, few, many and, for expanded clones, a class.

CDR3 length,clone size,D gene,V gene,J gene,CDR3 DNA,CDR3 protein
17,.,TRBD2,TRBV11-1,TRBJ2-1,TGTGCCAGCAGCTTACCGGGGGGACTTAGCTCCTACAATGAGCAGTTCTTC,CASSLPGGLSSYNEQFF
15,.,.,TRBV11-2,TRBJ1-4,TGTGCCAGCAGCTTGAATTGGGTTACTAATGAAAAACTGTTTTTT,CASSLNWVTNEKLFF
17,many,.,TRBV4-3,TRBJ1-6,TGCGCCAGCAGCCCCGCGTTATCGGTACAGGGAGTCTCACCCCTCCACTTT,CASSPALSVQGVSPLHF
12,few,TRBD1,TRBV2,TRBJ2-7,TGTGCCAGCCGAGGGGGCGGTTACGAGCAGTACTTC,CASRGGGYEQYF
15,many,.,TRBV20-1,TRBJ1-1,TGCAGTGTTAGAGTTCGGGGGCGGGGGTACACTGAAGCTTTCTTT,CSVRVRGRGYTEAFF
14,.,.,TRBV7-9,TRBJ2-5,TGTGCCAGCATCTTGTGGGACTCACAAGAGACCCAGTACTTC,CASILWDSQETQYF
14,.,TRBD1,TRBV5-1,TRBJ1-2,TGCGCCAGCAGCATAGCCGGGACAGGGGATGGCTACACCTTC,CASSIAGTGDGYTF
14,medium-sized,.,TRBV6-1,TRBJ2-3,TGTGCCAGCAACAAACGGGGGCCGACAGATACGCAGTATTTT,CASNKRGPTDTQYF
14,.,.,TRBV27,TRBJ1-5,TGTGCCAGCAGTTTACAGGGCATCAATCAGCCCCAGCATTTT,CASSLQGINQPQHF
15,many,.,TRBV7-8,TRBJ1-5,TGTGCCAGCAGCACGACTGACTATAGCAATCAGCCCCAGCATTTT,CASSTTDYSNQPQHF
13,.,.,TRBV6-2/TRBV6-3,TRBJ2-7,TGTGCCAGCAGTTACTATGGGCCGGGCGAGCAGTACTTC,CASSYYGPGEQYF
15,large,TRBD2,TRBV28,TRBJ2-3,TGTGCCAGCAGTCCCTCTAGCGGGGGCCTAGATACGCAGTATTTT,CASSPSSGGLDTQYF
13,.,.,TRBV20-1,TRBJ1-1,TGCAGTGCTAGCTGGGGAGAGGTCACTGAAGCTTTCTTT,CSASWGEVTEAFF
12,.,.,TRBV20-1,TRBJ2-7,TGCAGTGGTTCGGGACTTCCCTACGAGCAGTACTTC,CSGSGLPYEQYF
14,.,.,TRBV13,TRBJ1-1,TGTGCCAGCAGCTTCAGAGGGGTTTGGGCTGAAGCTTTCTTT,CASSFRGVWAEAFF
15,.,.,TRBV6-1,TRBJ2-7,TGTGCCAGCAGTGACACCCCCTCCGAAGCCCACGAGCAGTACTTC,CASSDTPSEAHEQYF
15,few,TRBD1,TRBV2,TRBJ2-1,TGTGCCAGCAGTAAGGGACAGGGCGCCTACAATGAGCAGTTCTTC,CASSKGQGAYNEQFF
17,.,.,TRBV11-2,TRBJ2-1,TGTGCCAGCAGCTTAGATCCACCAGTCGGAGGGTTTGGTGAGCAGTTCTTC,CASSLDPPVGGFGEQFF
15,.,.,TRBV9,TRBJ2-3,TGTGCCAGCAGCGTAGCGGGTGGGGACACAGATACGCAGTATTTT,CASSVAGGDTDTQYF